One and the same sample provided the 24 T cell receptor beta chains below, sequenced in a study of blood T cell repertoires in COVID-19. Data came from immunoSEQ multiplex PCR; TCRdb stores just in-frame clones and leaves some out. This sample has about 500,000 clones, with 87% found just once. The sequencing sample was made of PBMCs or T cells enriched from blood (not recorded which). Receptor source: a woman aged 18-29 years who had recovered from COVID-19.

The chain links TRBV21-1 to TRBJ2-7; the D call of TRBD2 is as the table states it, not checked on the DNA. TRBV21-1 is labeled a pseudogene. CDR3 size: 18 residues. For the CDR3, the DNA is TGTGCCAGCAGCAAACTAGCGGATCAGCTCCTACGAGGGGGGGAGCAGTACTTC. It yields the protein CASSKLADQLLRGGEQYF.

The J gene is TRBJ2-3, the V gene TRBV20-1; D ambiguous. The V end lost 3 bases, the J end lost 4 bases, and 5 bases lay between the germline ends. The CDR3 covers 11 residues. Per the germline V gene, CDR1 is DFQATT and CDR2 is SNEGSKA (reference sequence). Here the CDR3 reads CSASSPDTQYF. CDR3 coding DNA: TGCAGTGCTAGTAGCCCAGATACGCAGTATTTT.

This chain links TRBV5-6 with TRBJ1-2; D not resolved. Trimming stripped 2 bases from V and 4 bases from J, with 12 bases between. In germline, CDR1 is SGHDT, CDR2 YYEEEE. The CDR3 contains 14 residues. The CDR3 nucleotides are TGTGCCAGCAGCTTTTGGCACAGAGCCTATGGCTACACCTTC. This codes for CASSFWHRAYGYTF.

The gene calls are TRBV5-1 and TRBJ2-3; 10 bases align to TRBD1. The ends lost 4 bases at V and 6 bases at J; junction bases unmatched: 8. The CDR3 sequence is 15 residues long. CDR1 is SGHRS, CDR2 YFSETQ, per germline. The CDR3 here is CASSGTGTGDDTQYF. In DNA form, the CDR3 reads TGCGCCAGCAGCGGTACCGGGACAGGGGATGATACGCAGTATTTT.

The CDR3 region is CASSPDPGLNTEAFF. The DNA of the CDR3 is TGTGCCAGCTCACCAGACCCGGGTCTAAACACTGAAGCTTTCTTT. V gene TRBV18 combines with J gene TRBJ1-1; unclear D gene. This CDR3 has 15 residues. The V gene lost 2 bases and the J gene lost 2 bases, with 12 bases spanning the gap. Per the germline V gene, CDR1 is KGHSH and CDR2 is LQKENI.

The chain combines TRBV7-9 with TRBJ2-1; unclear D gene. V lost 3 bases, J lost 10 bases, and 10 bases lay in between. The CDR3 totals 12 residues. Germline assignment: CDR1 SEHNR and CDR2 FQNEAQ (reference sequence). Here the CDR3 reads CASSLSHGEQFF. CDR3 in DNA: TGTGCCAGCAGCTTGTCCCACGGGGAGCAGTTCTTC.

The genes are TRBV3-1 (or the pseudogene TRBV3-2) and TRBJ1-2; TRBD1 is a possible D gene (6 bases). Trimming removed 2 bases from V and 8 bases from J, with 12 bases in between. CDR3 size: 13 residues. Germline CDR1 and CDR2: LGHDT and YNNKEL (reference sequence). The DNA for the CDR3 is TGTGCCAGCAGCCAAAGGGCGGGGGCCGGCTACACCTTC. The encoded protein is CASSQRAGAGYTF.

The chain couples TRBV15 to TRBJ1-2; TRBD1 matches at 8 bases. Germline V gene sequence: CDR1 LNHNV, CDR2 YYDKDF (reference sequence). V trimming: 0 bases; J trimming: 4 bases; junction bases outside the gene matches: 4. The CDR3 sequence is 15 residues long. The CDR3 protein is CATSREGTGSYGYTF. For the CDR3, the DNA is TGTGCCACCAGCAGAGAGGGGACAGGCTCCTATGGCTACACCTTC. Combining the CDR3 with reference TRBV15 and TRBJ1-2 gives the whole variable domain DAMVIQNPRYQVTQFGKPVTLSCSQTLNHNVMYWYQQKSSQAPKLLFHYYDKDFNNEADTPDNFQSRRPNTSFCFLDIRSPGLGDTAMYLCATSREGTGSYGYTFGSGTRLTVV.

This clone was seen once. The chain uses TRBV5-1 and TRBJ1-2; the D gene is possibly TRBD1 (6 bases). The germline CDR1 and CDR2 sequences are SGHRS and YFSETQ. The germline V and J ends were trimmed by 4 bases and 0 bases, with 16 bases remaining between them. The CDR3 covers 16 residues. The CDR3 region is CASSITGSEANYGYTF. The CDR3 DNA reads as TGCGCCAGCAGCATAACAGGGTCCGAAGCTAACTATGGCTACACCTTC.

J is TRBJ1-1 and V is TRBV10-3; no clear D gene. Trimming took 0 bases from V and 4 from J, leaving 15 bases between them. The CDR3 sequence is 16 residues long. Germline assignment: CDR1 ENHRY and CDR2 SYGVKD. Written as DNA, the CDR3 is TGTGCCATCAGTGAGTCAATCGGAGGCCGCGGCACTGAAGCTTTCTTT. Its translation: CAISESIGGRGTEAFF.

The V call is TRBV6-5, the J call TRBJ1-2; TRBD1 might be the D (6 bases). Trimming cost V 6 bases and J 7 bases, with 18 bases left between them. CDR3 length: 14 amino acids. Germline V gives CDR1 MNHEY, CDR2 SVGAGI. The CDR3, as DNA: TGTGCCAGCAGATTGACAGGTTTAACGGGTGGCTACACCTTC. It is translated as CASRLTGLTGGYTF.

V and J are TRBV15 and TRBJ2-3, with TRBD2 as a possible D gene (5 bases). CDR3 length: 15 residues. The V end lost 1 base, the J end lost 4 bases, and 12 bases lay between the germline ends. Germline loops: CDR1 LNHNV, CDR2 YYDKDF (reference sequence). The CDR3 reads CATSRGAGEADTQYF. As DNA, the CDR3 is TGTGCCACCAGCAGAGGGGCCGGGGAAGCAGATACGCAGTATTTT.

This chain uses TRBV28 with TRBJ1-6, with D possibly TRBD1 on 5 matching bases. Trimming took 8 bases from V and 5 from J, leaving 13 bases between them. The CDR3 has 14 amino acids. Germline lookup yields CDR1 MDHEN and CDR2 SYDVKM. DNA for the CDR3: TGTGCCAGCCGTGGGGGACTGGATAATTCACCCCTCCACTTT. It translates to CASRGGLDNSPLHF.

The chain carries TRBV28 and TRBJ1-2; D gene uncertain. The CDR3 runs 15 residues. CDR1 and CDR2 (germline): MDHEN, SYDVKM. V dropped 5 bases and J dropped 8 bases, with 21 bases sitting between them. CDR3 residues: CASSPRTRTTGGYTF. Here the CDR3 DNA reads TGTGCCAGCAGTCCCCGGACTCGAACAACGGGAGGCTACACCTTC.

This clone has only one observation. The genes are TRBV18 and TRBJ2-1, with TRBD2 as a possible D gene (6 bases). The CDR3 is 15 residues long. Trimming left V 3 bases short and J 7 bases short, with 16 bases between. The V gene's germline CDR1 is KGHSH and CDR2 LQKENI. CDR3 loop: CASSPGREASNEQFF. CDR3 DNA: TGTGCCAGCTCACCCGGCAGGGAGGCATCGAATGAGCAGTTCTTC.

The rearrangement joins TRBV3-1 (or the pseudogene TRBV3-2) to TRBJ2-3, with 11 positions matching TRBD2. Germline V gene sequence: CDR1 LGHDT, CDR2 YNNKEL (reference sequence). The junction had 15 bases not matched to a gene; V was cut back by 0 bases and J by 7 bases. The CDR3 length is 19 residues. Written as DNA, the CDR3 is TGTGCCAGCAGCCAAGAAACTAGCGGGGGTCCTTCCCTGTACAATACGCAGTATTTT. Translation gives CASSQETSGGPSLYNTQYF.

The chain recombines TRBV2 with TRBJ2-7, with D maybe TRBD1 (7 bases). The CDR3 contains 16 residues. Germline V gene lookup returns CDR1 SNHLY and CDR2 FYNNEI. V was pared by 4 bases and J by 8 bases, with 24 bases between. In DNA form, the CDR3 reads TGTGCCAGCAGTGCTGAAGTAGGCGGGACAGCAGTGAAGCAGTACTTC. Translation gives CASSAEVGGTAVKQYF.

J is TRBJ1-2 and V is TRBV5-4; 8 bases fit TRBD1. The ends lost 1 base at V and 1 base at J; junction bases unmatched: 6. From germline, CDR1 is SGHNT and CDR2 YYREEE (reference sequence). This CDR3 comprises 16 residues. In nucleotides, the CDR3 is TGTGCCAGCAGCTTGTCGCCGACAGGGGTTAACTATGGCTACACCTTC. Translated, it gives CASSLSPTGVNYGYTF.

The rearrangement links TRBV9 to TRBJ1-4; 8 positions match TRBD1. The CDR3 consists of 17 residues. Germline values: CDR1 SGDLS, CDR2 YYNGEE. J was trimmed by 4 bases and V by 4 bases; bases with no gene match: 12. DNA of the CDR3: TGTGCCAGCAGCCCCCAGGGGGCCCTCATCTATAATGAAAAACTGTTTTTT. Its protein product is CASSPQGALIYNEKLFF.

Here the CDR3 DNA reads TGTGCCAGCAGCTTAATAAAGGCAGGGGTCAATGAGCAGTTCTTC. Residues: CASSLIKAGVNEQFF. This sequence joins TRBV7-9 and TRBJ2-1, with D maybe TRBD1 (6 bases). V dropped 2 bases and J dropped 6 bases, with 14 bases sitting between them. The CDR3 totals 15 residues. Germline assignment: CDR1 SEHNR and CDR2 FQNEAQ (reference sequence).

The CDR3 DNA follows: TGTGCCAGCGAGGCCGTAGATACGCAGTATTTT. It translates to CASEAVDTQYF. The genes are TRBV3-1 (or the pseudogene TRBV3-2) and TRBJ2-3; no definite D call. V gave up 8 bases and J gave up 5 bases, with 8 bases separating them. CDR1 is LGHDT and CDR2 is YNNKEL in the germline V gene (reference sequence). This CDR3 is built from 11 residues.

The rearrangement uses TRBV5-1 and TRBJ2-7; D not resolved. The CDR3 covers 15 residues. In germline, CDR1 is SGHRS, CDR2 YFSETQ. Trimming removed 0 bases at V and 3 bases at J, with 13 bases between. CDR3 sequence reads: CASSLGYGFIYEQYF. Written as DNA, the CDR3 is TGCGCCAGCAGCTTGGGATACGGGTTTATCTACGAGCAGTACTTC.

This clone has a single count. This chain joins TRBV24-1 and TRBJ2-5, with D maybe TRBD2 (5 bases). The V gene lost 5 bases and the J gene lost 5 bases, with 11 bases spanning the gap. This CDR3 comprises 13 residues. Germline assignment: CDR1 KGHDR and CDR2 SFDVKD. The CDR3 reads CATSVTGKETQYF. The CDR3 DNA follows: TGTGCCACCAGTGTAACCGGGAAGGAGACCCAGTACTTC.

This sequence joins TRBV30 and TRBJ2-5; D might be TRBD1 (5 bases). V shed 2 bases and J shed 2 bases, with 15 bases lying between them. The germline CDR1 and CDR2 sequences are GTSNPN and SVGIG (reference sequence). This CDR3 comprises 15 residues. The CDR3 coding sequence is TGTGCCTGGAGTAAAAGGGGCTCAGCTCAAGAGACCCAGTACTTC. This sequence encodes CAWSKRGSAQETQYF.